This T cell receptor (beta chain) was documented in a study of T cell responses to AZD1222 COVID-19 vaccine. Study as a whole: Second-dose intervals of approximately 4 or approximately 12 weeks were pooled. Whole-study results and caveats: Dominant at 160-218 and 743-854, vaccine-associated CD4 TCRs also spanned spike. Compared with day 0, the breadth and depth of the Spike-specific TCR repertoire rose significantly after two doses of AZD1222.

Trimming removed 3 bases from V and 8 bases from J, with 10 bases in between. The CDR3 totals 13 residues. Germline CDR1 reads MNHEY; CDR2 reads SMNVEV (reference sequence). In regard to this clone: Its specificity is not known.

TCRdb's copy holds only in-frame clones and misses some; the assay was immunoSEQ multiplex PCR. The sample has fewer than 120,000 clones; around 85% are singletons. The receptor was derived from an adult in good health. The chain combines TRBV27 with TRBJ1-4; D is possibly TRBD1 (5 bases). The specimen was peripheral blood, collected on day 0 of AZD1222 vaccination. CDR3: CASSFFGGEKLFF. CDR3 nucleotide sequence: TGTGCCAGCAGTTTTTTTGGGGGGGAAAAACTGTTTTTT.